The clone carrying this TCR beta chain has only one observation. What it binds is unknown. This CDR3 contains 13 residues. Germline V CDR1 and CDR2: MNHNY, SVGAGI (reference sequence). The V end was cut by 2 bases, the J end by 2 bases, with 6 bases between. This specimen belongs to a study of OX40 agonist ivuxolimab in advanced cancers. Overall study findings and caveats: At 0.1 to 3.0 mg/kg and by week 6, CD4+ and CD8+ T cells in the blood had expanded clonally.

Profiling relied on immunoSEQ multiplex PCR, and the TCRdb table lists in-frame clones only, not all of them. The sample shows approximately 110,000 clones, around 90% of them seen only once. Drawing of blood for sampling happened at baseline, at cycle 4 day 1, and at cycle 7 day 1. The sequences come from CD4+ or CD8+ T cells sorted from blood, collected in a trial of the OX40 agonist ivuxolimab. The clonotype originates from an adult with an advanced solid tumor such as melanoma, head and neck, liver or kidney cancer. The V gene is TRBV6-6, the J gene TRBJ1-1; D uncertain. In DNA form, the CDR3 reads TGTGCCAGCAGTTACCCAGTTAACACTGAAGCTTTCTTT. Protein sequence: CASSYPVNTEAFF.